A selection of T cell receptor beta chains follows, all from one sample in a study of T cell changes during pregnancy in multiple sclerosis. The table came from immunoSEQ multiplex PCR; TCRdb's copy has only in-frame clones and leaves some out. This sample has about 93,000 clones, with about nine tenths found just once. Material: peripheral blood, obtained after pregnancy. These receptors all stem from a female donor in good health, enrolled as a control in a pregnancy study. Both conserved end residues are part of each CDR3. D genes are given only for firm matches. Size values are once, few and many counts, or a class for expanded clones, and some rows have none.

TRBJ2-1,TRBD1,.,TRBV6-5,TGTGCCAGCAGTTATCCCGGGACAGGGGATTTCAATGAGCAGTTCTTC,CASSYPGTGDFNEQFF
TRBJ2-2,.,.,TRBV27,TGTGCCAGCAGTTTAAGGCGGCGGCCCAACACCGGGGAGCTGTTTTTT,CASSLRRRPNTGELFF
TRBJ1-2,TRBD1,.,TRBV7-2,TGTGCCAGCAGCCTCTCGACAGGGGCTAACTATGGCTACACCTTC,CASSLSTGANYGYTF
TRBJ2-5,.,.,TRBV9,TGTGCCAGCAGCGCCGGACTACCACGCCAAGAGACCCAGTACTTC,CASSAGLPRQETQYF
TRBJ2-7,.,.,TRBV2,TGTGCCAGCCAACGCTATCCCCCAGGCAACGAGCAGTACTTC,CASQRYPPGNEQYF
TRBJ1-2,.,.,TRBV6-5,TGTGCCAGCAGTACGGGGTACGGGGGCTACACCTTC,CASSTGYGGYTF
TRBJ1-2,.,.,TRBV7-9,TGTGCCAGCATCTTAGTCGAGACTAACTATGGCTACACCTTC,CASILVETNYGYTF
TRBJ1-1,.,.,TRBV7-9,TGTGCCAGCAGCGGGAACAGGGCCTTAACTGAAGCTTTCTTT,CASSGNRALTEAFF
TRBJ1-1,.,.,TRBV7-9,TGTGCCAGCAGCACTAAGAGAGAGGACACTGAAGCTTTCTTT,CASSTKREDTEAFF
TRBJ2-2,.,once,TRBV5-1,TGCGCACCACCCGGACAGAGAACGAACACCGGGGAGCTGTTTTTT,CAPPGQRTNTGELFF
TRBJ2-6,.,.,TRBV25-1,TGTGCCAGCAGTGAGGCCAGCTCTGGGGCCAACGTCCTGACTTTC,CASSEASSGANVLTF
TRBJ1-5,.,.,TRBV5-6,TGTGCCAGCAGCGCGGGGCTTTCGGGGATTCAGCCCCAGCATTTT,CASSAGLSGIQPQHF
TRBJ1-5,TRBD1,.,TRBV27,TGTGCCAGCAGTCCCCAGGGGGCATTAAGCAATCAGCCCCAGCATTTT,CASSPQGALSNQPQHF
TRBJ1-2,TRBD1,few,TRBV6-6,TGTGCCAGCAGTTATTCAGGGGGCTATGGCTACACCTTC,CASSYSGGYGYTF
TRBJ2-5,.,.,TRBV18,TGTGCCAGCTCACAAGCTCGCGTTTGGGAGACCCAGTACTTC,CASSQARVWETQYF
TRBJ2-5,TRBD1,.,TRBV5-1,TGCGCCAGCAGCTCGGACAGGGTAGAGACCCAGTACTTC,CASSSDRVETQYF
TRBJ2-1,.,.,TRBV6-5,TGTGCCAGCCGCGGGTTAACTACGGGTTACAATGAGCAGTTCTTC,CASRGLTTGYNEQFF
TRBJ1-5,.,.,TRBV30,TGTGCCTGGACCCCGGGACAAAGTAATCAGCCCCAGCATTTT,CAWTPGQSNQPQHF
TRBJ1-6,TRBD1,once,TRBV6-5,TGTGCCAGCAGCGTCGGGACAGGGAATTCACCCCTCCACTTT,CASSVGTGNSPLHF
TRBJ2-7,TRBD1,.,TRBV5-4,TGTGCCAGCAGCTTGGGACAGGGGACTTTCGACGAGCAGTACTTC,CASSLGQGTFDEQYF
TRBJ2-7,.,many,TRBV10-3,TGTGCCATCAGTGAACAGGGACGAGAGCAGTACTTC,CAISEQGREQYF
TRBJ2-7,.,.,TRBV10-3,TGTGCCATCAGTGGCGGCAGGGGGGACTCGCAGTACTTC,CAISGGRGDSQYF
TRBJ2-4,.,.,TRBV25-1,TGTGCCAGCAGTGAACAGGGTTATGGGAGGTTTCAGTACTTC,CASSEQGYGRFQYF
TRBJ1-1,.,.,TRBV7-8,TGTGCCAGCAGCTTACGAGAAGACACTGAAGCTTTCTTT,CASSLREDTEAFF
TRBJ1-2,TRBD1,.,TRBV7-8,TGTGCCAGCAGCTTAGTAGAGGGGGCGAGCTATGGCTACACCTTC,CASSLVEGASYGYTF
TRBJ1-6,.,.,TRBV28,TGTGCCAGTATAGCCTCCCGGGGTAAAAATTCACCCCTCCACTTT,CASIASRGKNSPLHF
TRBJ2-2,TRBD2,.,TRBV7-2,TGTGCCAGCAGCTTAGCGGCTAGCGGTACCGGGGAGCTGTTTTTT,CASSLAASGTGELFF
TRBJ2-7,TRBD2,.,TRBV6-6,TGTGCCAGCAGTTACCCTACTAGCGGGGGATCCTACGAGCAGTACTTC,CASSYPTSGGSYEQYF
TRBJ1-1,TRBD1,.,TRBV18,TGTGCCAGCTCACCACCGAGACAGGGCACTGAAGCTTTCTTT,CASSPPRQGTEAFF
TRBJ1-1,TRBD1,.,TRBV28,TGTGCCAGCAGGCAAGCCCGGGACAGGGCCCACACTGAAGCTTTCTTT,CASRQARDRAHTEAFF
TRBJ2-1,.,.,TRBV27,TGTGCCAGCAGTCCCGGCCCGGCGGCCTACAATGAGCAGTTCTTC,CASSPGPAAYNEQFF
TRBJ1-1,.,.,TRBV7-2,TGTGCCAGCAGCCCTTGGACAGACCTTAACACTGAAGCTTTCTTT,CASSPWTDLNTEAFF
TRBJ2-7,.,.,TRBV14,TGTGCCAGCAGCCAAGTAAGGCCTTCCAGGGAGCAGTACTTC,CASSQVRPSREQYF
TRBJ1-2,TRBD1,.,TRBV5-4,TGTGCCAGCAGCTTGTGGGGGCGACAGGGGCCTGGCAATGGCTACACCTTC,CASSLWGRQGPGNGYTF
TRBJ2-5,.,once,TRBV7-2,TGTGCCAGCAGCTTACGGGGACAAAACCCCGCGGAGACCCAGTACTTC,CASSLRGQNPAETQYF
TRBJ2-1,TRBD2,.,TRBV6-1,TGTGCCAGCAGTGACCCTGGGACTAACGGGCCCTACAATGAGCAGTTCTTC,CASSDPGTNGPYNEQFF
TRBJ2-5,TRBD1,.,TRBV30,TGTGCCTGGAGTCCCAGGGGGAGAGAGGAGACCCAGTACTTC,CAWSPRGREETQYF
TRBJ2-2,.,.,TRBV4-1,TGCGCCAGCAGCCAAGACAGGACTAACACCGGGGAGCTGTTTTTT,CASSQDRTNTGELFF
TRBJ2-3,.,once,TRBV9,TGTGCCAGCAGCGTCCGGCAGGGGTCGACAGATACGCAGTATTTT,CASSVRQGSTDTQYF
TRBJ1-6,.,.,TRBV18,TGTGCCAGCTCACCCCTTACCTTCAGGGGCGGTTCACCCCTCCACTTT,CASSPLTFRGGSPLHF
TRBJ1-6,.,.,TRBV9,TGTGCCAGCAGCGCCGTCCCAGGGGAACAGTATAATTCACCCCTCCACTTT,CASSAVPGEQYNSPLHF
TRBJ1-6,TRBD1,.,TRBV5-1,TGCGCCAGCAGCTTGGGGGACAGGTTCTCCTATAATTCACCCCTCCACTTT,CASSLGDRFSYNSPLHF
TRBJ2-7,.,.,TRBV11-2,TGTGCCAGCAGCACGAGCTCCTACGAGCAGTACTTC,CASSTSSYEQYF
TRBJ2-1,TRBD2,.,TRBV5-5,TGTGCCAGCAGCTTGGAGGCGGGGGGAATTAATGAGCAGTTCTTC,CASSLEAGGINEQFF